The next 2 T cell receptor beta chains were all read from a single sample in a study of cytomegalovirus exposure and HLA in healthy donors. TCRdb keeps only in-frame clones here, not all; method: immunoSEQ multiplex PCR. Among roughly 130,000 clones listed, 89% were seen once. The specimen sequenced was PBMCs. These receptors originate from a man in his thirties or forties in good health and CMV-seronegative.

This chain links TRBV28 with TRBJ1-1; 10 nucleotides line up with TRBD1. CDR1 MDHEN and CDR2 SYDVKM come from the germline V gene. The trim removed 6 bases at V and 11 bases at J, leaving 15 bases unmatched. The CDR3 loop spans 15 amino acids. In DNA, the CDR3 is TGTGCCAGCAGAACCCCCGGGACAGGGGCGCTGAGGGCTTTCTTT. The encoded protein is CASRTPGTGALRAFF.

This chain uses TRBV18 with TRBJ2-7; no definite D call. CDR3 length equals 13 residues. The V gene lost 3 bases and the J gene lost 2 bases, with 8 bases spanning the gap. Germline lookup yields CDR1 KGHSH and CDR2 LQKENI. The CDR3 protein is CASSPLRAYEQYF. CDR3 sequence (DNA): TGTGCCAGCTCACCCCTACGGGCCTACGAGCAGTACTTC.